This passage covers 23 T cell receptor beta chains from one sample sequenced in a study of spatial heterogeneity in lung cancer. Findings and limits, study-wide: Tumor mutation counts were tracked by expanded intratumoral alpha and beta TCR counts.

MiXCR, run by TCRdb on the 5' RACE reads, gives a single entry per CDR3 protein. The sample includes some 5,900 distinct CDR3 sequences, about 7.6% of them seen just once. Stated time point: sample taken at primary tumor resection. No antigen has been assigned to these receptors. Sequences were derived from lung tumor tissue, sampled at surgery. The source of these receptors is a female donor with early-stage non-small cell lung cancer.

Ten or more counts support this clonotype. The library was designed around alpha chains, so this beta chain is a stray read whose abundance carries little weight. The gene calls are TRBV12-3 or TRBV12-4 and TRBJ2-3; D might be TRBD2 (6 bases). The CDR3 covers 15 residues. V lost 3 bases, J lost 1 base, and 11 bases lay in between. CDR3 DNA: TGTGCCAGCAGTTTTCGCATAGCGGGCACAGATACGCAGTATTTT. Amino acid sequence: CASSFRIAGTDTQYF.

Concerning this clonotype itself: Little can be read into the size of this beta chain, an off-target read in a library designed for alpha chains. The chain uses TRBV5-1 and TRBJ2-1; 9 nucleotides line up with TRBD2. The CDR3 runs to 17 residues. With 1 base clipped from V and 4 bases from J, the junction kept 9 bases outside the gene matches. Germline loops: CDR1 SGHRS, CDR2 YFSETQ. The CDR3 is CASSLRNLAGPYNEQFF. CDR3 DNA: TGCGCCAGCAGCTTGCGTAATCTAGCGGGGCCTTACAATGAGCAGTTCTTC.

This clonotype is termed medium-sized (0.01 to 0.1%). This beta chain is an unintended read in a library built for alpha chains; its size means little. V gene TRBV9 combines with J gene TRBJ2-1; the D gene is possibly TRBD1 (5 bases). The V gene's germline CDR1 is SGDLS and CDR2 YYNGEE. Trimming shortened V by 4 bases and J by 4 bases, and 6 bases separated the two germline ends. CDR3 length: 12 amino acids. CDR3 in amino acids: CASSPGYNEQFF. DNA for the CDR3: TGTGCCAGCAGCCCAGGGTACAATGAGCAGTTCTTC.

In its sample, this clonotype was seen many times. This beta chain turned up in a library designed for alpha chains; as an off-target read, its abundance says little. The V call is TRBV28, the J call TRBJ1-5; tentatively, D is TRBD1 (5 bases). CDR1 and CDR2 (germline): MDHEN, SYDVKM. This CDR3 has 13 amino acids. V was shortened by 3 bases and J by 5 bases, with 8 bases between the two germline ends. In DNA form, the CDR3 reads TGTGCCAGCAGTTTCGCGGGGGATCAGCCCCAGCATTTT. Translating gives CASSFAGDQPQHF.

The sample holds a few counts of this clonotype. This beta chain came through as a stray read in a library set up for alpha chains, and its size says little. V is TRBV12-3 or TRBV12-4 and J is TRBJ2-3; the D gene is possibly TRBD1 (6 bases). The CDR3 has 17 amino acids. Trimming pared 0 bases from V and 1 base from J, leaving 14 bases between. The CDR3 nucleotides read TGTGCCAGCAGTTTAGCGCCAGGGGCCGGAGGCACAGATACGCAGTATTTT. Protein product: CASSLAPGAGGTDTQYF.

This clonotype was counted many times. This beta chain turned up in a library designed for alpha chains; as an off-target read, its abundance says little. This chain links TRBV3-1 with TRBJ2-1; 9 nucleotides line up with TRBD2. The V gene end was trimmed by 4 bases and the J gene end by 9 bases; junction bases not matched to a gene: 10. The CDR3 length is 15 residues. Germline V gene data show CDR1 as LGHDT and CDR2 as YNNKEL (reference sequence). As DNA, the CDR3 is TGTGCCAGCAGCCCTTCGGGGCGGGGGGGAGGTGAGCAGTTCTTC. The encoded protein is CASSPSGRGGGEQFF.

At least ten counts were recorded for this clonotype. Because this beta chain is a stray read in a library intended to capture alpha chains, its abundance should not be given much weight. The genes are TRBV7-2 and TRBJ2-2; D call uncertain. Germline CDR1 SGHTA, CDR2 FQGNSA. This CDR3 is 15 amino acids long. With 3 bases removed from V and 5 bases from J, the gap between germline ends came to 13 bases. CDR3: CASSLGILRTGELFF. CDR3 in DNA: TGTGCCAGCAGCTTGGGGATATTGAGGACCGGGGAGCTGTTTTTT. The entire variable domain, with the rest obtained from reference TRBV7-2 and TRBJ2-2, is as follows: GAGVSQSPSNKVTEKGKDVELRCDPISGHTALYWYRQSLGQGLEFLIYFQGNSAPDKSGLPSDRFSAERTGGSVSTLTIQRTQQEDSAVYLCASSLGILRTGELFFGEGSRLTVL.

This clonotype was detected ten times or more. This beta chain was picked up by a library intended for alpha chains and is off target, so its count carries little meaning. The chain combines TRBV9 with TRBJ2-1; TRBD1 matches at 11 bases. Germline CDR1 reads SGDLS; CDR2 reads YYNGEE. V was clipped by 2 bases and J by 6 bases; unmatched bases: 4. CDR3 length: 15 amino acids. The CDR3 DNA is TGTGCCAGCAGCGTTTTTGGGACAGGGGGCAATGAGCAGTTCTTC. Its protein product is CASSVFGTGGNEQFF.

In this sample, this clonotype turned up a few times. This beta chain turned up in a library designed for alpha chains; as an off-target read, its abundance says little. This chain connects TRBV5-1 to TRBJ2-3; the match to TRBD2 covers 10 bases. V shed 3 bases, J shed 5 bases, and the junction held 9 bases outside the gene matches. CDR1 SGHRS and CDR2 YFSETQ come from the germline V gene. The CDR3 spans 16 residues. The CDR3 is CASSSRAGGSVDTQYF. Here the CDR3 DNA reads TGCGCCAGCAGCTCACGAGCGGGGGGGAGCGTAGATACGCAGTATTTT.

This clonotype was counted ten times or more. This beta chain is off target for a library built for alpha chains, so its abundance means little. The chain links TRBV7-2 to TRBJ2-1; 12 positions agree with TRBD2. The CDR3 covers 20 residues. The germline gives CDR1 SGHTA, CDR2 FQGNSA. With 2 bases clipped from V and 0 bases from J, the junction kept 11 bases outside the gene matches. The CDR3 protein is CASSLFGLTSGGSSYNEQFF. The CDR3 DNA follows: TGTGCCAGCAGCTTATTTGGGTTGACTAGCGGGGGCAGCTCCTACAATGAGCAGTTCTTC.

This clonotype is medium-sized by share. Little can be read into the size of this beta chain, an off-target read in a library designed for alpha chains. The chain employs TRBV9 and TRBJ2-3, with a tentative D call TRBD2 (7 bases). Germline V lookup: CDR1 SGDLS, CDR2 YYNGEE. The CDR3 is 15 residues long. Trimming took off 1 base at V and 2 bases at J, with 11 bases between the two ends. The CDR3 loop is CASSVLAGATDTQYF. CDR3 nucleotides: TGTGCCAGCAGCGTACTTGCGGGGGCCACAGATACGCAGTATTTT. The complete variable domain, with remaining parts taken from reference TRBV9 and TRBJ2-3, reads DSGVTQTPKHLITATGQRVTLRCSPRSGDLSVYWYQQSLDQGLQFLIQYYNGEERAKGNILERFSAQQFPDLHSELNLSSLELGDSALYFCASSVLAGATDTQYFGPGTRLTVL.

About this clonotype itself: Found in a library prepared for alpha chains, this beta chain is an off-target read, and its abundance has little meaning. The rearrangement uses TRBV5-6 and TRBJ2-2; D possibly matches TRBD1 or TRBD2 (6 bases each). The V and J ends lost 4 bases and 4 bases respectively, with 17 bases between them. CDR1 is SGHDT, CDR2 YYEEEE, per germline. The CDR3 length is 16 residues. Here the CDR3 reads CASSTLIGGLTGELFF. Here the CDR3 DNA reads TGTGCCAGCAGCACCTTAATAGGGGGACTCACCGGGGAGCTGTTTTTT.

This clonotype was picked up many times. Being off target in a library aimed at alpha chains, this beta chain has a size of little meaning. The chain carries TRBV7-2 and TRBJ1-1, with TRBD1 matching 9 bases. Germline loops: CDR1 SGHTA, CDR2 FQGNSA. The CDR3 spans 15 residues. Germline trimming cut 3 bases from V and 3 bases from J; bases unmatched to any gene: 5. The CDR3: CASSLGQGGHTEAFF. In DNA, the CDR3 is TGTGCCAGCAGCTTGGGACAGGGAGGGCACACTGAAGCTTTCTTT.

This clonotype was seen ten or more times. This beta chain represents an off-target read in a library built for alpha chains; its size is of limited meaning. This chain links TRBV10-3 with TRBJ1-2; D is possibly TRBD1 (5 bases). Germline lookup yields CDR1 ENHRY and CDR2 SYGVKD. The CDR3 consists of 14 residues. Deletions cut 0 bases from V and 4 bases from J, with 9 bases between. CDR3 amino acids: CAISESGGGYGYTF. CDR3 DNA: TGTGCCATCAGTGAGTCGGGGGGAGGCTATGGCTACACCTTC.

Within the sample, this clonotype is medium-sized. Because the library targeted alpha chains, this beta chain is an off-target read whose size means little. This rearrangement joins TRBV18 to TRBJ2-3, with a possible D match to TRBD2 (5 bases). CDR1 KGHSH and CDR2 LQKENI come from the germline V gene. Between the trimmed V and J ends, which lost 4 bases and 1 base, there was a span of 15 bases. The CDR3 consists of 16 residues. In DNA form, the CDR3 reads TGTGCCAGCTCACGAGAAAACGGGCGGGGCACAGATACGCAGTATTTT. It yields the protein CASSRENGRGTDTQYF.

In its sample, this clonotype was seen many times. This beta chain represents an off-target read in a library built for alpha chains; its size is of limited meaning. V is TRBV6-1 and J is TRBJ1-2; TRBD1 is a possible D gene (6 bases). The germline gives CDR1 MNHNS, CDR2 SASEGT. Trimming left V 0 bases short and J 4 bases short, with 6 bases between. This CDR3 has 13 amino acids. The CDR3 DNA reads TGTGCCAGCAGTGAAGCAGGGGGCTATGGCTACACCTTC. Protein: CASSEAGGYGYTF.

This clonotype appeared many times. This beta chain is off target for a library built for alpha chains, so its abundance means little. V usage is TRBV27 and J usage is TRBJ2-2; D is unclear. Between the trimmed V and J ends, which lost 9 bases and 4 bases, there was a span of 6 bases. This CDR3 has 11 residues. CDR1 is MNHEY and CDR2 is SMNVEV in the germline V gene (reference sequence). This CDR3 reads CASRGTGELFF. DNA for the CDR3: TGTGCCAGTCGTGGCACCGGGGAGCTGTTTTTT.

Many counts were recorded for this clonotype. As an off-target read in a library built for alpha chains, this beta chain has a frequency of little significance. The V gene is TRBV19, the J gene TRBJ2-3, with 8 bases lining up with TRBD2. Per germline, CDR1 LNHDA and CDR2 SQIVND (reference sequence). With 5 bases clipped from V and 2 bases from J, the junction kept 9 bases outside the gene matches. CDR3 length: 16 residues. This chain's CDR3 is CASSSGVAGLTDTQYF. As DNA, the CDR3 is TGTGCCAGTAGTTCTGGAGTAGCGGGGCTCACAGATACGCAGTATTTT.

This clonotype rates as medium-sized. Within a library made for alpha chains, this beta chain is off target, and its count is uninformative. V is TRBV10-2 and J is TRBJ2-5, with 10 bases lining up with TRBD2. The CDR3 spans 14 residues. With V trimmed by 8 bases and J by 2 bases, 5 bases remained unmatched. Per the germline V gene, CDR1 is WSHSY and CDR2 is SAAADI. The CDR3: CASQKAGGQETQYF. The CDR3 DNA sequence: TGCGCCAGCCAAAAAGCGGGGGGGCAAGAGACCCAGTACTTC.

This clonotype was observed many times. This beta chain slipped into a library made for alpha chains as a stray read, so its size is not meaningful. The rearrangement joins TRBV19 to TRBJ1-4; no reliable D call. The germline V gene has CDR1 LNHDA and CDR2 SQIVND (reference sequence). With 3 bases removed from V and 0 bases from J, the gap between germline ends came to 8 bases. There are 15 residues in the CDR3. CDR3: CASSIDRATNEKLFF. The DNA of the CDR3 is TGTGCCAGTAGTATTGACCGCGCAACTAATGAAAAACTGTTTTTT.

This clonotype is a singleton in its sample. A library made for alpha chains picked up this beta chain off target, so its size means little. The chain combines TRBV5-4 with TRBJ2-5; 7 positions match TRBD2. The CDR3 length is 16 residues. V dropped 3 bases and J dropped 2; count of bases not matched to a gene: 10. In germline, CDR1 is SGHNT, CDR2 YYREEE (reference sequence). CDR3 sequence: CASSSDGGGTQETQYF. The DNA for the CDR3 is TGTGCCAGCAGCTCTGATGGCGGGGGAACTCAAGAGACCCAGTACTTC.

In regard to this clonotype: This beta chain appears as a stray read in a library generated for alpha chains; its size is not informative. V is TRBV2 and J is TRBJ1-1, with 8 bases aligning to TRBD1. CDR1 and CDR2 (germline): SNHLY, FYNNEI. The CDR3 runs 13 residues. With 6 bases clipped from V and 6 bases from J, the junction kept 6 bases outside the gene matches. The CDR3 region is CASRGQVVSEAFF. The DNA of the CDR3 is TGTGCCAGCAGGGGACAGGTGGTGTCTGAAGCTTTCTTT.

This clonotype was detected a few times. With the library built for alpha chains, this beta chain is off target and its frequency is not meaningful. The chain combines TRBV2 with TRBJ1-1, with no clear D. CDR3 length: 11 amino acids. V dropped 7 bases and J dropped 0 bases, with 3 bases sitting between them. Germline V gene sequence: CDR1 SNHLY, CDR2 FYNNEI. The CDR3 DNA reads TGTGCCAGCAATATGAACACTGAAGCTTTCTTT. Translating gives CASNMNTEAFF.